Listed below are T cell receptor beta chains from one sample, sequenced in a study of cytomegalovirus exposure and HLA in healthy donors. Sequenced by immunoSEQ multiplex PCR; TCRdb stores in-frame clones only, minus some. The repertoire holds about 120,000 clones, with approximately 89% as singletons. Source material: PBMCs. These receptors were obtained from a woman between 18 and 29 years old in good health and CMV-seronegative. CDR3s include the opening cysteine and the closing phenylalanine or tryptophan. A D gene is named only where the DNA matches it firmly. Size is stated for part of the rows, as once, few or many counts, or as a class when the clone is expanded.

j_call clone_size v_call d_call cdr3_nt cdr3_aa
TRBJ1-5 once TRBV5-6 - TGTGCCAGCAGTTCGGTGGAGGGGAATCAGCCCCAGCATTTT CASSSVEGNQPQHF
TRBJ1-5 - TRBV5-5 - TGTGCCAGCAGCTATGCAGTGCCCGATAGCAATCAGCCCCAGCATTTT CASSYAVPDSNQPQHF
TRBJ1-1 - TRBV4-2 TRBD1 TGTGCCAGCAGCCACGACAGGGCTGAAGCTTTCTTT CASSHDRAEAFF
TRBJ1-1 once TRBV9 TRBD1 TGTGCCAGCAGCTTCGGGACAGGGAGGATGAACACTGAAGCTTTCTTT CASSFGTGRMNTEAFF
TRBJ2-2 - TRBV28 TRBD1 TGTGCCAGCGGCCGACAGGGCGGGTCTGGGGAGCTGTTTTTT CASGRQGGSGELFF
TRBJ1-4 - TRBV19 TRBD1 TGTGCCAGTGCCATAGACAGGGGTGGTGGAAAACTGTTTTTT CASAIDRGGGKLFF
TRBJ2-7 - TRBV7-9 - TGTGCCAGCAGCTTATTATCGAGCGGCTACGAGCAGTACTTC CASSLLSSGYEQYF
TRBJ2-5 - TRBV5-8 - TGTGCCAGCAGCTTGTTGCTAGCGCTTTTTCGTCAAGAGACCCAGTACTTC CASSLLLALFRQETQYF
TRBJ2-7 - TRBV6-5 - TGTGCCAGCAGTACTACCTACGAGCAGTACTTC CASSTTYEQYF
TRBJ2-1 - TRBV11-2 - TGTGCCAGCAGCTTCTCAACGGGAAGCTCCTACAATGAGCAGTTCTTC CASSFSTGSSYNEQFF
TRBJ2-5 once TRBV5-4 - TGTGCCACCTCGGCGGTAGGCCCTGGGGAGACCCAGTACTTC CATSAVGPGETQYF
TRBJ2-7 once TRBV4-2 TRBD2 TGTGCCAGCAGCCGTCCGCGGGCGGGAGCCGAGCAGTACTTC CASSRPRAGAEQYF
TRBJ1-5 once TRBV6-1 TRBD1 TGTGCCAGCAACGAACAGGGGTTCAGCAATCAGCCCCAGCATTTT CASNEQGFSNQPQHF
TRBJ2-1 - TRBV6-5 TRBD2 TGTGCCAGCAGTTACGTTAGCGGGGGGGCTAATGAGCAGTTCTTC CASSYVSGGANEQFF